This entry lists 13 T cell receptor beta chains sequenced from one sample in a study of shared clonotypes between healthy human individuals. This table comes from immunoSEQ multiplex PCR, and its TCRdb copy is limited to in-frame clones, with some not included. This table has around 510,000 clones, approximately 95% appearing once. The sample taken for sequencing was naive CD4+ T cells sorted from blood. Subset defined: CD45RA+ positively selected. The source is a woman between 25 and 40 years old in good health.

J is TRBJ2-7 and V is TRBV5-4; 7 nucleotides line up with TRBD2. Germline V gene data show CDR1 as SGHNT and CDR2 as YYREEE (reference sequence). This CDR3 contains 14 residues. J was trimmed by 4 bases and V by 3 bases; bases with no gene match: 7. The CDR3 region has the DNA TGTGCCAGCAGCTGGATAGCGGGCCCATACGAGCAGTACTTC. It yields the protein CASSWIAGPYEQYF.

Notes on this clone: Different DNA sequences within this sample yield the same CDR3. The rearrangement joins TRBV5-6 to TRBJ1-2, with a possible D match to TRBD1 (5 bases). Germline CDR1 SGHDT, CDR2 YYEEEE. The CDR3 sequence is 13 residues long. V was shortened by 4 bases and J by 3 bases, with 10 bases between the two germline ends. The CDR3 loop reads CASSRDRDYGYTF. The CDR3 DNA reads TGTGCCAGCAGCCGGGACCGCGACTATGGCTACACCTTC. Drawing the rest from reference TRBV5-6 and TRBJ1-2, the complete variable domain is DAGVTQSPTHLIKTRGQQVTLRCSPKSGHDTVSWYQQALGQGPQFIFQYYEEEERQRGNFPDRFSGHQFPNYSSELNVNALLLGDSALYLCASSRDRDYGYTFGSGTRLTVV.

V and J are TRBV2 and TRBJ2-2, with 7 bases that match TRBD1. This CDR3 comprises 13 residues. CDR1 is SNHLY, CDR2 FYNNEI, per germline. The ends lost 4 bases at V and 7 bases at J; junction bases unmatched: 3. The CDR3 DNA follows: TGTGCCAGCAGTGCCCAGGGGGTCGGGGAGCTGTTTTTT. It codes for CASSAQGVGELFF.

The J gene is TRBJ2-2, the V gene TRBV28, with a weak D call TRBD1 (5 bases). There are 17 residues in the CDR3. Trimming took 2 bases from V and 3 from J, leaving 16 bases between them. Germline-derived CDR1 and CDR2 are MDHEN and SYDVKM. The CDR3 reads CASSLRTSSDDTGELFF. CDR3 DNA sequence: TGTGCCAGCAGTTTAAGGACATCCTCAGATGACACCGGGGAGCTGTTTTTT.

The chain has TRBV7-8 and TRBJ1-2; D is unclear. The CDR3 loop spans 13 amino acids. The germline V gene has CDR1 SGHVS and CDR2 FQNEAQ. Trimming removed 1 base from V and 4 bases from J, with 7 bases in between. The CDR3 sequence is CASSLGEPYGYTF. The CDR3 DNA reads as TGTGCCAGCAGCTTAGGCGAGCCCTATGGCTACACCTTC.

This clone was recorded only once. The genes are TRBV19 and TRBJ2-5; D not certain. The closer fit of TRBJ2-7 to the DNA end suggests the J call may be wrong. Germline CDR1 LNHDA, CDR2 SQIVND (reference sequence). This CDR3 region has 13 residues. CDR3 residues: CASSYTAWREQYF. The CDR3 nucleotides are TGTGCCAGTAGTTATACGGCTTGGCGCGAGCAGTACTTC.

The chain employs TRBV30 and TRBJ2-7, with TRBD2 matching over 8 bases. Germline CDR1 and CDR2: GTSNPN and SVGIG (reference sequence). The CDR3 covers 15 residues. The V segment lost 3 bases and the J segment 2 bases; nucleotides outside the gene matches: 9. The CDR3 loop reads CAWRRPEAGAYEQYF. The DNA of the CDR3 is TGTGCCTGGAGAAGGCCGGAAGCGGGAGCCTACGAGCAGTACTTC.

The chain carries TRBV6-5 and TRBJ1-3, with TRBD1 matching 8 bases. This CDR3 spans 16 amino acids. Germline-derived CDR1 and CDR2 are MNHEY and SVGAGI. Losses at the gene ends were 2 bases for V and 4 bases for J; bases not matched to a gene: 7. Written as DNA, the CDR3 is TGTGCCAGCAGTTACCGACAGGGGTCTCTCGGAAACACCATATATTTT. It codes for CASSYRQGSLGNTIYF.

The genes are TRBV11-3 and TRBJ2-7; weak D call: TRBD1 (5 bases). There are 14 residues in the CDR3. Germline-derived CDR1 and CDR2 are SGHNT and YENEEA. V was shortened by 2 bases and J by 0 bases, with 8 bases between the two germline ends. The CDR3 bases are TGTGCCAGCAGCTTATCCCAGGGCTCCTACGAGCAGTACTTC. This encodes CASSLSQGSYEQYF.

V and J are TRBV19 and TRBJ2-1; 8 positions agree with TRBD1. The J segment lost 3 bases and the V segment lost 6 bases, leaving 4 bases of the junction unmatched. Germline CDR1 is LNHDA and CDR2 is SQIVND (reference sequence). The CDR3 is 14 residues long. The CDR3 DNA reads TGTGCCAGTAGGGGGACAGGACTCTACAATGAGCAGTTCTTC. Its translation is CASRGTGLYNEQFF.

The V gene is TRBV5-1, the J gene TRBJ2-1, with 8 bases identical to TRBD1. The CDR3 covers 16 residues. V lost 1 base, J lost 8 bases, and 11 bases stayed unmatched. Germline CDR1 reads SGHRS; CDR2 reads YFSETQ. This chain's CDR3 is CASSLSWTGSMDEQFF. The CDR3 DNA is TGCGCCAGCAGCTTGAGCTGGACAGGGAGTATGGATGAGCAGTTCTTC.

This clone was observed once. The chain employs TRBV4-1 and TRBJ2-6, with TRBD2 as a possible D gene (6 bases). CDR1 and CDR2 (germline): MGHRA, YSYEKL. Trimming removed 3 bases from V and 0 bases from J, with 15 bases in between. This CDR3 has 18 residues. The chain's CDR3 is CASSQTVAGSSGANVLTF. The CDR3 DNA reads TGCGCCAGCAGCCAGACGGTGGCGGGGTCCTCTGGGGCCAACGTCCTGACTTTC.

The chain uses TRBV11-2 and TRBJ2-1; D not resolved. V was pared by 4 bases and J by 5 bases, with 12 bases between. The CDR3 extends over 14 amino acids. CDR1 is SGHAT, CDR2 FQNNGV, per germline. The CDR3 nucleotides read TGTGCCAGCAGCTCGGGCAACCTCGACAATGAGCAGTTCTTC. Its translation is CASSSGNLDNEQFF.